Below, 18 T cell receptor beta chains from the same sample are listed, as sequenced in a study of blood T cell repertoires in COVID-19. Repertoires were generated with immunoSEQ multiplex PCR, while TCRdb's copy carries only in-frame clones and drops some. Of some 150,000 clones listed, approximately 83% are singletons. The sequenced material came from peripheral blood. The receptors originated from a woman in her sixties or seventies with COVID-19, enrolled during active disease.

This chain joins TRBV11-1 and TRBJ1-5, with a weak D call TRBD1 (6 bases). CDR3 length equals 15 residues. Germline V CDR1 and CDR2: SGHAT, FQDESV (reference sequence). V gave up 5 bases and J gave up 4 bases, with 15 bases separating them. CDR3 in amino acids: CASSLGRGPNQPQHF. The CDR3 DNA sequence: TGTGCCAGCAGCCTGGGGCGGGGGCCGAATCAGCCCCAGCATTTT.

This rearrangement joins TRBV7-3 to TRBJ2-1, with TRBD1 matching 8 bases. CDR1 and CDR2 from the germline V gene are SGHTA and FQGTGA. V trimming: 5 bases; J trimming: 4 bases; junction bases outside the gene matches: 4. The CDR3 runs 14 residues. CDR3 protein: CASSPGTGYNEQFF. The CDR3 DNA follows: TGTGCCAGCAGCCCTGGGACAGGATACAATGAGCAGTTCTTC.

This chain joins TRBV5-1 and TRBJ1-2; D is unresolved. The CDR3 contains 14 residues. Looked up from germline, CDR1 is SGHRS and CDR2 is YFSETQ. Trimming stripped 6 bases from V and 3 bases from J, with 15 bases between. CDR3 sequence reads: CASKGVADDYGYTF. CDR3 DNA: TGCGCCAGCAAAGGTGTAGCGGACGACTATGGCTACACCTTC. The full variable domain, in which reference TRBV5-1 and TRBJ1-2 provide the parts outside the CDR3, is KAGVTQTPRYLIKTRGQQVTLSCSPISGHRSVSWYQQTPGQGLQFLFEYFSETQRNKGNFPGRFSGRQFSNSRSEMNVSTLELGDSALYLCASKGVADDYGYTFGSGTRLTVV.

The chain employs TRBV7-9 and TRBJ1-2; D might be TRBD1 (5 bases). The CDR3 covers 15 residues. Trimming shortened V by 5 bases and J by 7 bases, and 20 bases separated the two germline ends. Germline lookup yields CDR1 SEHNR and CDR2 FQNEAQ (reference sequence). The CDR3: CASSAGGWDTIGYTF. CDR3 coding DNA: TGTGCCAGCAGCGCCGGGGGATGGGATACGATTGGCTACACCTTC.

The chain employs TRBV7-3 and TRBJ2-2; 7 positions match TRBD1. Per germline, CDR1 SGHTA and CDR2 FQGTGA. The junction had 3 bases not matched to a gene; V was cut back by 5 bases and J by 0 bases. CDR3 length: 15 residues. This chain's CDR3 is CASSPTGSNTGELFF. The CDR3 DNA sequence: TGTGCCAGCAGCCCGACAGGGTCGAACACCGGGGAGCTGTTTTTT.

V is TRBV27 and J is TRBJ1-6, with TRBD1 as a possible D gene (6 bases). This CDR3 has 14 residues. Germline V gives CDR1 MNHEY, CDR2 SMNVEV (reference sequence). The V gene lost 3 bases and the J gene lost 10 bases, with 13 bases spanning the gap. The CDR3 DNA sequence: TGTGCCAGCAGTTTCAGGGGCCTCAGCTCACCCCTCCACTTT. Amino acids: CASSFRGLSSPLHF.

This rearrangement joins TRBV6-1 to TRBJ1-2; 9 nucleotides line up with TRBD1. The CDR3 spans 14 residues. CDR1 and CDR2 (germline): MNHNS, SASEGT. Unmatched junction bases numbered 5, after V lost 2 bases and J lost 7 bases. The CDR3 protein is CASSEFRQGVGYTF. The CDR3, as DNA: TGTGCCAGCAGTGAATTTCGACAGGGGGTTGGCTACACCTTC.

The sample holds a few counts of this clone. V is TRBV7-2 and J is TRBJ1-6; the D is unclear. V lost 4 bases to trimming and J lost 4 bases, with 8 bases between them. The CDR3 length is 14 residues. CDR1 and CDR2 from the germline V gene are SGHTA and FQGNSA. CDR3 in DNA: TGTGCCAGCAGCTCCAGGCCTTATAATTCACCCCTCCACTTT. Translating gives CASSSRPYNSPLHF. Combining the CDR3 with reference TRBV7-2 and TRBJ1-6 gives the whole variable domain GAGVSQSPSNKVTEKGKDVELRCDPISGHTALYWYRQSLGQGLEFLIYFQGNSAPDKSGLPSDRFSAERTGGSVSTLTIQRTQQEDSAVYLCASSSRPYNSPLHFGNGTRLTVT.

The V and J genes are TRBV5-4 and TRBJ2-5; D is possibly TRBD1 (6 bases). This CDR3 spans 15 amino acids. Germline lookup yields CDR1 SGHNT and CDR2 YYREEE (reference sequence). V was clipped by 2 bases and J by 5 bases, with 16 bases between them. DNA for the CDR3: TGTGCCAGCAGCTTTGCGCAGGGCCAGGGGGAGACCCAGTACTTC. Residues: CASSFAQGQGETQYF.

The rearrangement uses TRBV7-9 and TRBJ1-1; D might be TRBD1 (5 bases). The V gene's germline CDR1 is SEHNR and CDR2 FQNEAQ (reference sequence). CDR3 length equals 12 residues. The V gene lost 5 bases and the J gene lost 7 bases, with 11 bases spanning the gap. CDR3 sequence: CASSLGLGEAFF. The CDR3 DNA reads TGTGCCAGCAGCCTGGGGCTGGGTGAAGCTTTCTTT. Full variable domain (outside the CDR3, taken from reference TRBV7-9 and TRBJ1-1): DTGVSQNPRHKITKRGQNVTFRCDPISEHNRLYWYRQTLGQGPEFLTYFQNEAQLEKSRLLSDRFSAERPKGSFSTLEIQRTEQGDSAMYLCASSLGLGEAFFGQGTRLTVV.

This chain links TRBV10-3 with TRBJ2-1; 8 positions agree with TRBD2. Per the germline V gene, CDR1 is ENHRY and CDR2 is SYGVKD. V lost 10 bases, J lost 7 bases, and 12 bases stayed unmatched. This CDR3 is built from 14 residues. CDR3 amino acids: CATRGGTSLNEQFF. Here the CDR3 DNA reads TGTGCCACCCGGGGGGGGACCTCCTTGAATGAGCAGTTCTTC.

The V and J genes are TRBV6-2 or TRBV6-3 and TRBJ2-1; D is unclear. Germline CDR1 reads MNHEY; CDR2 reads SVGEGT. The CDR3 has 15 amino acids. Deletions cut 5 bases from V and 4 bases from J, with 15 bases between. The CDR3 DNA sequence: TGTGCCAGCAGTACCCCCAGGTCCCTTTACAATGAGCAGTTCTTC. This gives the protein CASSTPRSLYNEQFF.

The rearrangement uses TRBV7-9 and TRBJ1-1; the match to TRBD1 covers 7 bases. The CDR3 consists of 15 residues. In germline, CDR1 is SEHNR, CDR2 FQNEAQ (reference sequence). With 1 base clipped from V and 1 base from J, the junction kept 3 bases outside the gene matches. The CDR3 reads CASSLGQGGNTEAFF. CDR3 nucleotide sequence: TGTGCCAGCAGCTTAGGACAGGGAGGGAACACTGAAGCTTTCTTT.

This clone was detected only a few times. The V call is TRBV4-2, the J call TRBJ1-1, with a possible D match to TRBD1 (6 bases). Trimming took off 1 base at V and 3 bases at J, with 21 bases between the two ends. CDR1 is LGHNA and CDR2 is YNFKEQ in the germline V gene. This CDR3 has 18 residues. In nucleotides, the CDR3 is TGTGCCAGCAGCCAAGTTTCTTTCCGGGACATGGGGCACACTGAAGCTTTCTTT. Encoded protein: CASSQVSFRDMGHTEAFF.

The V and J genes are TRBV7-6 and TRBJ2-1; 11 nucleotides match TRBD2. Germline V gene lookup returns CDR1 SGHVS and CDR2 FNYEAQ. This CDR3 spans 16 amino acids. The V and J ends lost 1 base and 7 bases, in that order; junction bases with no gene match: 6. The DNA of the CDR3 is TGTGCCAGCAGCTTAGATAGCGGGGGGGCGGTAAATGAGCAGTTCTTC. Translating gives CASSLDSGGAVNEQFF.

The chain couples TRBV4-1 to TRBJ2-7; D gene ambiguous. Germline CDR1 reads MGHRA; CDR2 reads YSYEKL. The CDR3 runs to 13 residues. Trimming removed 4 bases from V and 2 bases from J, with 9 bases in between. The CDR3 sequence is CASSPNEAYEQYF. CDR3 sequence (DNA): TGCGCCAGCAGCCCTAACGAGGCCTACGAGCAGTACTTC.

V and J are TRBV5-1 and TRBJ2-1; 15 positions match TRBD2. Trimming took 4 bases from V and 8 from J; bases not matched to a gene: 10. CDR1 and CDR2 (germline): SGHRS, YFSETQ. This CDR3 region has 17 residues. In DNA form, the CDR3 reads TGCGCCAGCAGCCTACGGACTAGCGGGGGGGCCGAGGATGAGCAGTTCTTC. This sequence encodes CASSLRTSGGAEDEQFF.

The chain combines TRBV10-3 with TRBJ2-5, with TRBD1 matching over 7 bases. The trim removed 10 bases at V and 3 bases at J, leaving 14 bases unmatched. There are 15 residues in the CDR3. Germline values: CDR1 ENHRY, CDR2 SYGVKD. This CDR3 reads CATRDSPLQEETQYF. The CDR3 DNA sequence: TGTGCCACCCGGGACAGTCCTCTTCAGGAAGAGACCCAGTACTTC.